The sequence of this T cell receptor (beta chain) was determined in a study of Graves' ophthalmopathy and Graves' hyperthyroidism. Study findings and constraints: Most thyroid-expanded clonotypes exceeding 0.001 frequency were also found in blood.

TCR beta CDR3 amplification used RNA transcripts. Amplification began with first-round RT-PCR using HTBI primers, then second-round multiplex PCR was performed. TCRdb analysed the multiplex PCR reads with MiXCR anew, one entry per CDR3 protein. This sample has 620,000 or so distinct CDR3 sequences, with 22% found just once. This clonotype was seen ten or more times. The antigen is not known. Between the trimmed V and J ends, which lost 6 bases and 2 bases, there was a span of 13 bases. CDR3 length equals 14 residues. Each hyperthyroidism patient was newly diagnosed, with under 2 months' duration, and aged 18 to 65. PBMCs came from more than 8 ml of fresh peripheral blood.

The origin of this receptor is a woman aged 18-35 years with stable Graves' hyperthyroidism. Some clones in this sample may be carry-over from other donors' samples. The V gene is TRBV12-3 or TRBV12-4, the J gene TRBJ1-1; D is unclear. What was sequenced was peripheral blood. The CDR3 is CASSERNSNTEAFF. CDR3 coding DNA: TGTGCCAGCAGCGAACGGAACAGTAACACTGAAGCTTTCTTT.